The sequence of this TCR beta chain was determined in a study of blood T cell repertoires in COVID-19 (dated by TCRdb to the early 2020s). The study in broad terms: Samples covering the acute and convalescent phases of COVID-19 were provided by collaborators in the United States, Italy and Spain. Where HLA class I and class II types were available, the types were taken from metadata supplied by the sample provider, not from assay-based typing. The repertoires were released in a freely available public database meant as a resource for research on the immune response to SARS-CoV-2. Sample metadata almost always included a de-identified subject ID, COVID-19 status, age in years and sex. Samples were obtained from the ongoing ImmuneRACE study (first 160 participants) and from 1,254 subjects provided by 6 global collaborators. The dataset comprised deeply sampled blood TCRbeta repertoires from subjects exposed to, actively infected with, or recovered from COVID-19. The prospective study material was composed of cDNA or gDNA derived from T cells, B-cell-depleted T cells, or PBMCs. Broader findings and caveats from the paper: The amount of clinical and demographic metadata varied by source and participant and was provided uncurated.

Each collaborating institution followed its own protocols to collect whole blood in K2EDTA tubes. Collaborator samples were shipped for TCRbeta analysis as frozen whole blood, isolated PBMCs, or DNA extracted from either sample type. This clone came up once. Its antigen remains undetermined. Base qualities are missing; no much larger clone stands one base away. At the junction V is shortened by 6 bases and J by 7 bases, with 14 bases in between. In the germline V gene, CDR1 corresponds to KGHDR and CDR2 to SFDVKD. The CDR3, from cysteine to phenylalanine, totals 13 residues. Only the CDR3 DNA stays, 39 bases, in frame from base 1. The immunoSEQ Assay, a bias-controlled multiplex PCR, was used to amplify TCRbeta CDR3 regions from genomic DNA. The paper's processing steps were these. Within the assay, amplification of reference gene primers was used to estimate how many nucleated cells each sample contained. To quantify the absolute abundance of each unique TCRbeta CDR3 rearrangement, sequence reads were collapsed and filtered. For each sample, productive Simpson clonality was calculated as the square root of Simpson's diversity index over productive rearrangements. The table was pulled from immuneACCESS by TCRdb, which kept in-frame rearrangements only. Such tables lose some clones; where checked, under half of the loss comes from unresolved V genes, and the rest has no known cause. V, J and clone size are taken as reported in that table, and D and trimming were inferred from the DNA itself. In this sample the table shows 35,000 or so clones, 70% to 90% of which occur a single time. Approximately 6.5% of the sample rests with the top ten.

The chain employs TRBV24-1 and TRBJ1-2; there is no confident call for the D gene. What was sequenced was peripheral blood. This TCR was sampled from a human donor in a cohort sampled during active COVID-19. The CDR3 region reads CATSSRGSSGYTF. At the DNA level, the sequence is TGTGCCACCAGTTCCCGGGGTTCGTCTGGCTACACCTTC.